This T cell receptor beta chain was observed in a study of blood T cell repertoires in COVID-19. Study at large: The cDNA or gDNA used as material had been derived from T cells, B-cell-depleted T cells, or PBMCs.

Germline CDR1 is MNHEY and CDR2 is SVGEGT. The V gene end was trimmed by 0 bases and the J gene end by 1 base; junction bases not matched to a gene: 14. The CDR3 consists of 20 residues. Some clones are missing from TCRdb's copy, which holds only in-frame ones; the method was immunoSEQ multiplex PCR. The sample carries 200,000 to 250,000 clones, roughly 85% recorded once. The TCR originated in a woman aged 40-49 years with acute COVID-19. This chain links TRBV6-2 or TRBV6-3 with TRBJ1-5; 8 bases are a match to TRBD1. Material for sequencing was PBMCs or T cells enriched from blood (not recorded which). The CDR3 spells CASSYSSGQGLFQSNQPQHF. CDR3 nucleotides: TGTGCCAGCAGTTACTCGTCAGGACAGGGATTGTTCCAGAGCAATCAGCCCCAGCATTTT.